A single sample gave rise to the 3 T cell receptor beta chains below, sequenced in a study of cytotoxic CD8 clonotypes in ibrutinib-treated CLL. Profiled with immunoSEQ multiplex PCR; TCRdb holds only in-frame clones, not every one. The table shows 30,000 to 35,000 clones, with 60% to 80% occurring only once. The sequencing here drew on PBMCs, taken before ibrutinib treatment. These receptors originate from a human donor with chronic lymphocytic leukemia.

The V call is TRBV5-1, the J call TRBJ2-3, with D hard to call. V gave up 1 base and J gave up 4 bases, with 4 bases separating them. The CDR3 has 12 amino acids. Germline loops: CDR1 SGHRS, CDR2 YFSETQ. CDR3 in amino acids: CASSLNSDTQYF. The CDR3 coding sequence is TGCGCCAGCAGCTTGAACTCAGATACGCAGTATTTT.

This chain links TRBV30 with TRBJ2-5; 12 bases map to TRBD1. V shed 5 bases, J shed 5 bases, and the junction held 9 bases outside the gene matches. The CDR3 has 15 amino acids. CDR1 and CDR2 from the germline V gene are GTSNPN and SVGIG (reference sequence). DNA of the CDR3: TGTGCCTGGTACGGGACAGGGGGCGCGTATGAGACCCAGTACTTC. Amino acid sequence: CAWYGTGGAYETQYF.

The chain couples TRBV10-1 to TRBJ1-5; the D is unclear. This CDR3 contains 19 residues. Germline V gene data show CDR1 as WNHNN and CDR2 as SYGVQD (reference sequence). Trimming stripped 0 bases from V and 0 bases from J, with 18 bases between. CDR3 residues: CASSESKCDLSVSNQPQHF. The CDR3 bases are TGCGCCAGCAGTGAGTCGAAATGTGATTTGTCCGTTAGCAATCAGCCCCAGCATTTT.